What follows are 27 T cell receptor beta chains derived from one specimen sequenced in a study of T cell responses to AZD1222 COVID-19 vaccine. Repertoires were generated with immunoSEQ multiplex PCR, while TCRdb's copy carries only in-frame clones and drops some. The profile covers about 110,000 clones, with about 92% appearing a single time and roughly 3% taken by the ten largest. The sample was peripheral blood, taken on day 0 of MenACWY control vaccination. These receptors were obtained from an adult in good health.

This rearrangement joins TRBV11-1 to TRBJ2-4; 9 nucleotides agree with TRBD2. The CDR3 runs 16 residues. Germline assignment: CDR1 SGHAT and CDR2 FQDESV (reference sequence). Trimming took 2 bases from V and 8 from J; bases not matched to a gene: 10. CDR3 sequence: CASSLPPGLARDIQYF. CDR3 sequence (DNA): TGTGCCAGCAGCTTACCCCCGGGACTAGCTAGGGACATTCAGTACTTC.

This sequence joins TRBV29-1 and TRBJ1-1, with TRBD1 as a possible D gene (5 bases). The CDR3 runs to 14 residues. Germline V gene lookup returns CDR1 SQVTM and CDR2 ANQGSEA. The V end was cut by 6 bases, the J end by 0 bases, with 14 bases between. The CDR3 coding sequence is TGCAGCGTCTCCAGGGATTGGGTGAACACTGAAGCTTTCTTT. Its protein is CSVSRDWVNTEAFF.

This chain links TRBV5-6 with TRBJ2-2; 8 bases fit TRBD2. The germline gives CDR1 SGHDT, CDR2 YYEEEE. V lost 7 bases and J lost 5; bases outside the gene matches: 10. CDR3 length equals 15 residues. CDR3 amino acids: CASFLGLVGTGELFF. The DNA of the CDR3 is TGTGCCAGCTTCCTGGGACTAGTAGGGACCGGGGAGCTGTTTTTT.

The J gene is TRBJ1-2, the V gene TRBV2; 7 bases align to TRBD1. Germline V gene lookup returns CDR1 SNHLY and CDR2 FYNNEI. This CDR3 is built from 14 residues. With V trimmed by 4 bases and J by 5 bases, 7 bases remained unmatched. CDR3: CASSGPGQRYGYTF. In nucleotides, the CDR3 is TGTGCCAGCAGTGGACCGGGACAGAGGTATGGCTACACCTTC.

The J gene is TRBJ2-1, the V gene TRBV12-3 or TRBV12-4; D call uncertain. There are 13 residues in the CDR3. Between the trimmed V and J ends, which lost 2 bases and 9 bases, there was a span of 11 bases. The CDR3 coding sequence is TGTGCCAGCAGTTTATCAGGCTGGGGTGAGCAGTTCTTC. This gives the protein CASSLSGWGEQFF.

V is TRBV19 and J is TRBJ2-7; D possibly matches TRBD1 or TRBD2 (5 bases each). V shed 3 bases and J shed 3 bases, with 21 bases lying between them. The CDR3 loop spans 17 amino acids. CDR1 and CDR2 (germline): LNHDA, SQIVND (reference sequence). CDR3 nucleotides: TGTGCCAGTAGTATTATGGGCCGGGGCAGCTCCTTCTACGAGCAGTACTTC. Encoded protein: CASSIMGRGSSFYEQYF.

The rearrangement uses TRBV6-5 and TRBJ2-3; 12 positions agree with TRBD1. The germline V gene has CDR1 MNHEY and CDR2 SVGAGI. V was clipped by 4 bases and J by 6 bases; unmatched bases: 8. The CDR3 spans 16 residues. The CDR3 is CASSFSGTGGDDTQYF. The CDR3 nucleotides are TGTGCCAGCAGTTTCTCCGGGACAGGGGGCGATGATACGCAGTATTTT.

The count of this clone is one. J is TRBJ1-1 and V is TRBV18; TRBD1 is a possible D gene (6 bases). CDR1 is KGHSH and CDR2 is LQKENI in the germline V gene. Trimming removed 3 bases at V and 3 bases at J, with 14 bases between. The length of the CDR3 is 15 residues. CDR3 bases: TGTGCCAGCTCACCGAGTTGGGGGCAGGACACTGAAGCTTTCTTT. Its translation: CASSPSWGQDTEAFF.

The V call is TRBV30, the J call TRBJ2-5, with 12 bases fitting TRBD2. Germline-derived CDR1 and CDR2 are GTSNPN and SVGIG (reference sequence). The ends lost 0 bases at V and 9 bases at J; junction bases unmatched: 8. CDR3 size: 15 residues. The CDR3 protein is CAWSVKTSGGGAQYF. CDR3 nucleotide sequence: TGTGCCTGGAGTGTAAAGACTAGCGGGGGAGGCGCCCAGTACTTC.

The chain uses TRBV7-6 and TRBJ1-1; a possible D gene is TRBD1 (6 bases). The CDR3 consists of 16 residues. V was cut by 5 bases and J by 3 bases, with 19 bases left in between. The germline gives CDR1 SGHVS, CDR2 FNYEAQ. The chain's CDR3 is CASSRRPGDGDTEAFF. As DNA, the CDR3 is TGTGCCAGCAGCCGCAGACCAGGGGACGGGGACACTGAAGCTTTCTTT.

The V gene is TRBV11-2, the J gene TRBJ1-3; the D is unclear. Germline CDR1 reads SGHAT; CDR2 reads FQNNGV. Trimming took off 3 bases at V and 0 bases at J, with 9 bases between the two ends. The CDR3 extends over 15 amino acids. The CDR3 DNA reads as TGTGCCAGCAGCTTGGGGAGCTACTCTGGAAACACCATATATTTT. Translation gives CASSLGSYSGNTIYF. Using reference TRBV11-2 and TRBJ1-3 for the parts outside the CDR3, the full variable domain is EAGVAQSPRYKIIEKRQSVAFWCNPISGHATLYWYQQILGQGPKLLIQFQNNGVVDDSQLPKDRFSAERLKGVDSTLKIQPAKLEDSAVYLCASSLGSYSGNTIYFGEGSWLTVV.

The CDR3: CASSFRSDGGYTF. For the CDR3, the DNA is TGTGCCAGCAGTTTTCGGTCCGACGGCGGCTACACCTTC. This chain connects TRBV27 to TRBJ1-2; D is unresolved. Trimming took off 3 bases at V and 8 bases at J, with 13 bases between the two ends. Germline loops: CDR1 MNHEY, CDR2 SMNVEV (reference sequence). The CDR3 extends over 13 amino acids.

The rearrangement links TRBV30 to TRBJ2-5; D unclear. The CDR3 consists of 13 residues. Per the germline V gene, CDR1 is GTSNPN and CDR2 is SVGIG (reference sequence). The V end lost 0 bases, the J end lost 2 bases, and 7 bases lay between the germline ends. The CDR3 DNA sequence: TGTGCCTGGAGTGTATTCAGTCAAGAGACCCAGTACTTC. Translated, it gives CAWSVFSQETQYF. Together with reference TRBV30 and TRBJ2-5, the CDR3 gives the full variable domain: SQTIHQWPATLVQPVGSPLSLECTVEGTSNPNLYWYRQAAGRGLQLLFYSVGIGQISSEVPQNLSASRPQDRQFILSSKKLLLSDSGFYLCAWSVFSQETQYFGPGTRLLVL.

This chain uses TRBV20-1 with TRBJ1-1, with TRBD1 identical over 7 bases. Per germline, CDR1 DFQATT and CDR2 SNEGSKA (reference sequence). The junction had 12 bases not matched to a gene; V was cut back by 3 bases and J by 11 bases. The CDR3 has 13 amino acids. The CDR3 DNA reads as TGCAGTGCTAGTTTCGAAGTAGGGACAGCGGCTTTCTTT. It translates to CSASFEVGTAAFF.

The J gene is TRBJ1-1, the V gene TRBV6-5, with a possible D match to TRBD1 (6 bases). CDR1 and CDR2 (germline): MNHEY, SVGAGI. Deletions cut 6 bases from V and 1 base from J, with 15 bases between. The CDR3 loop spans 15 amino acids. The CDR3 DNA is TGTGCCAGCAGGCTTCAACAGGGTTCGAACACTGAAGCTTTCTTT. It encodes CASRLQQGSNTEAFF.

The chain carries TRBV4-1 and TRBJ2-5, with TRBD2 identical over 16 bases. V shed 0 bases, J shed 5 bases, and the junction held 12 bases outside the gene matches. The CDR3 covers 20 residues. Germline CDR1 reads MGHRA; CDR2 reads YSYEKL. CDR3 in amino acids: CASSQELGGTSGGAVETQYF. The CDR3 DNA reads TGCGCCAGCAGCCAAGAATTAGGTGGGACTAGCGGGGGGGCCGTGGAGACCCAGTACTTC.

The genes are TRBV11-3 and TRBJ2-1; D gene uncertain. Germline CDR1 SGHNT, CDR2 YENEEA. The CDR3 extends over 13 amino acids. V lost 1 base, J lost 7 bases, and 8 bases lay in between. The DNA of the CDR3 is TGTGCCAGCAGCTTAGCCCCGAAGAATGAGCAGTTCTTC. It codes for CASSLAPKNEQFF.

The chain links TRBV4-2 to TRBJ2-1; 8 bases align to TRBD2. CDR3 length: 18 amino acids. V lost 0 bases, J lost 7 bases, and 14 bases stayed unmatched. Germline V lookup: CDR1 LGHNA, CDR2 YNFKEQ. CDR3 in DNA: TGTGCCAGCAGCCAAGATGAGGCGGCGGGGGGACTCCTAAATGAGCAGTTCTTC. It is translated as CASSQDEAAGGLLNEQFF.

The CDR3 here is CASSFGGARDTQYF. CDR3 in DNA: TGTGCCAGCAGCTTCGGGGGGGCACGGGATACGCAGTATTTT. The genes are TRBV7-2 and TRBJ2-3; 8 nucleotides line up with TRBD2. J was trimmed by 6 bases and V by 3 bases; bases with no gene match: 5. The CDR3 has 14 amino acids. Per germline, CDR1 SGHTA and CDR2 FQGNSA.

The CDR3 loop is CASSWSQGQQYF. Written as DNA, the CDR3 is TGCGCCAGCAGCTGGAGCCAGGGTCAGCAGTACTTC. The genes are TRBV5-1 and TRBJ2-7, with a possible D match to TRBD1 (5 bases). CDR3 length: 12 residues. With 3 bases removed from V and 8 bases from J, the gap between germline ends came to 12 bases. CDR1 is SGHRS and CDR2 is YFSETQ in the germline V gene.

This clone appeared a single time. CDR3: CASSIGTTEQYF. The CDR3 DNA sequence: TGTGCCAGCAGCATAGGGACAACCGAGCAGTACTTC. The chain recombines TRBV6-2 or TRBV6-3 with TRBJ2-7, with D perhaps matching TRBD1 (6 bases). The germline gives CDR1 MNHEY, CDR2 SVGEGT. V shed 6 bases and J shed 6 bases, with 12 bases lying between them. The CDR3 sequence is 12 residues long.

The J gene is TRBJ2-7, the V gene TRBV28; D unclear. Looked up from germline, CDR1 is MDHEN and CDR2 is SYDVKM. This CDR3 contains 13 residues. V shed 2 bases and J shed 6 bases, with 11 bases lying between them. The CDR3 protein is CASSLVAGSEQYF. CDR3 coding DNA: TGTGCCAGCAGTTTAGTAGCCGGCTCCGAGCAGTACTTC.

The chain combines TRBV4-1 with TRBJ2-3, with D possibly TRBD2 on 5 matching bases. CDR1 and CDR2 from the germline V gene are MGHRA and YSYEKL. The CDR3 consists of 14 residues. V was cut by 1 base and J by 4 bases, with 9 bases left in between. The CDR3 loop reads CASSQGRESDTQYF. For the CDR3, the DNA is TGCGCCAGCAGCCAAGGTAGGGAGTCAGATACGCAGTATTTT.

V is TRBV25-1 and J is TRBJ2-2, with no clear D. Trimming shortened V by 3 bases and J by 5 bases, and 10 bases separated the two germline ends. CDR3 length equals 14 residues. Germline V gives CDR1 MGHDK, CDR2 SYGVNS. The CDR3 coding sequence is TGTGCCAGCAGTGACATCACACCGACCGGGGAGCTGTTTTTT. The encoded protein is CASSDITPTGELFF.

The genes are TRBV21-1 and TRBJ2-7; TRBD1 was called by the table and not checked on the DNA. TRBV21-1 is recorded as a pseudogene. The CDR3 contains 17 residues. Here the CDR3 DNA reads TGTGCCAGCAGCCGCAACCCGCCGACAGGGGCTACCTACGAGCAGTACTTC. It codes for CASSRNPPTGATYEQYF.

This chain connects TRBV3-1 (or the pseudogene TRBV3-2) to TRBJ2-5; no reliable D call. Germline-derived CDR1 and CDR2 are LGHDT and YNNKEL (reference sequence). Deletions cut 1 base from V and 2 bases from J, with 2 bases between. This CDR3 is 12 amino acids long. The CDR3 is CASSQVQETQYF. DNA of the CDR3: TGTGCCAGCAGCCAAGTTCAAGAGACCCAGTACTTC.

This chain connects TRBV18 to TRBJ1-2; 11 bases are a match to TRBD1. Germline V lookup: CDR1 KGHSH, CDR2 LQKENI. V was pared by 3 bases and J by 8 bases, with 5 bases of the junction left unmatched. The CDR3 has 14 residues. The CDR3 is CASSPRTGGEGYTF. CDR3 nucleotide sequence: TGTGCCAGCTCACCGCGGACAGGGGGCGAAGGCTACACCTTC. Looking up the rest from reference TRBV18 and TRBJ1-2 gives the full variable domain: NAGVMQNPRHLVRRRGQEARLRCSPMKGHSHVYWYRQLPEEGLKFMVYLQKENIIDESGMPKERFSAEFPKEGPSILRIQQVVRGDSAAYFCASSPRTGGEGYTFGSGTRLTVV.